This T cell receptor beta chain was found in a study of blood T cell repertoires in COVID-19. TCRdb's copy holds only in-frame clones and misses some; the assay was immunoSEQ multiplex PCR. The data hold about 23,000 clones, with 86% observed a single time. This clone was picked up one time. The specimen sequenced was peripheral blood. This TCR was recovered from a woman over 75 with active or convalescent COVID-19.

CDR3 residues: CSVVGTGGAFYEQYF. DNA of the CDR3: TGCAGCGTTGTTGGGACAGGGGGCGCTTTTTACGAGCAGTACTTC. This rearrangement joins TRBV29-1 to TRBJ2-7, with TRBD1 matching 12 bases. Germline loops: CDR1 SQVTM, CDR2 ANQGSEA. The junction had 8 bases not matched to a gene; V was cut back by 4 bases and J by 4 bases. This CDR3 is 15 amino acids long.